Given below is one T cell receptor beta chain in context. CDR3 length equals 14 residues. Germline V lookup: CDR1 SGHRS, CDR2 YFSETQ. Trimming left V 3 bases short and J 5 bases short, with 13 bases between. The data belong to a study of OX40 agonist ivuxolimab in advanced cancers. This table comes from immunoSEQ multiplex PCR, and its TCRdb copy is limited to in-frame clones, with some not included. The sample carries tens of thousands of clones, about four fifths recorded once. The clonotype was recovered from an adult with an advanced solid tumor such as melanoma, head and neck, liver or kidney cancer. The chain couples TRBV5-1 to TRBJ2-3, with a possible D match to TRBD2 (6 bases). The sequences come from CD4+ or CD8+ T cells sorted from blood, collected in a trial of the OX40 agonist ivuxolimab. CDR3 loop: CASSSPGERDTQYF. The CDR3 bases are TGCGCCAGCAGCTCTCCGGGGGAGAGAGATACGCAGTATTTT.